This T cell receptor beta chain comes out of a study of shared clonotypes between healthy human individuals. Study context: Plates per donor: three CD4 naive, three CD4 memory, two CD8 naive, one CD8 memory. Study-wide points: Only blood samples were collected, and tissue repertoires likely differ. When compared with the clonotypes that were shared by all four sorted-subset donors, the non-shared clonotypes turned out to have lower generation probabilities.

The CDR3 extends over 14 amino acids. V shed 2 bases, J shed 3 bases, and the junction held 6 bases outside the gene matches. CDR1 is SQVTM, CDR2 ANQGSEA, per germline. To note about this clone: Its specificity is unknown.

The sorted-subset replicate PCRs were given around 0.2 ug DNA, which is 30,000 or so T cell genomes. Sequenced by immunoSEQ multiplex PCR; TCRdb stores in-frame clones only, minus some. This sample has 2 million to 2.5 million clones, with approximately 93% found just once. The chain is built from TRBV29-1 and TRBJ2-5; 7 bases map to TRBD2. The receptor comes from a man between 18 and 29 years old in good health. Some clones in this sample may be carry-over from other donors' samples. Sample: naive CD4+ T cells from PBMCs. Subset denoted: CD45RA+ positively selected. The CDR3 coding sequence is TGCAGCGTTGAAACTGGACTAGATAAAGAGACCCAGTACTTC. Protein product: CSVETGLDKETQYF.